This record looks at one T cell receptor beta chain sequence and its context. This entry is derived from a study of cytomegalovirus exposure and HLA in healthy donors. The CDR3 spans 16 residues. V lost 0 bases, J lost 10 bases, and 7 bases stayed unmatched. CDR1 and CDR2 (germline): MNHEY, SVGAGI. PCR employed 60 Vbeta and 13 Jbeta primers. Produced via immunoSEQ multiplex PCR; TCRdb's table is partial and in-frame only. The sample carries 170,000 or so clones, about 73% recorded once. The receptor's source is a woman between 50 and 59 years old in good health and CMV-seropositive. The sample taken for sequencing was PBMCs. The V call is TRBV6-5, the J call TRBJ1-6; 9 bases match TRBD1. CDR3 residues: CASSYSGQGGISPLHF. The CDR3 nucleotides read TGTGCCAGCAGTTACTCGGGACAGGGAGGAATCTCACCCCTCCACTTT.